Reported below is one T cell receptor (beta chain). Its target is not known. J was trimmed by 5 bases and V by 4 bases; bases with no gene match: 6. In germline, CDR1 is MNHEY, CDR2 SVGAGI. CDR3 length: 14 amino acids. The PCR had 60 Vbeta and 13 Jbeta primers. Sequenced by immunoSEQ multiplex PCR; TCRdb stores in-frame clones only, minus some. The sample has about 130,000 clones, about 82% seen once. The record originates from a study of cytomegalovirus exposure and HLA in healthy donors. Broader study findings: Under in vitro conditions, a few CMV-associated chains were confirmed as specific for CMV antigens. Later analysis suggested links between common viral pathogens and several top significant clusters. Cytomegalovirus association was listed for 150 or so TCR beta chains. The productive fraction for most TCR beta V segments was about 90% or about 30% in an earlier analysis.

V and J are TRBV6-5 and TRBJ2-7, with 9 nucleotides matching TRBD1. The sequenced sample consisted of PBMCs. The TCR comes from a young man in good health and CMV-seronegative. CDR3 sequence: CASSSPGQGHEQYF. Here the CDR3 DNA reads TGTGCCAGCAGTTCGCCGGGACAGGGCCACGAGCAGTACTTC.